The 32 T cell receptor beta chains in this list originate from one sample, sequenced in a study of blood T cell repertoires in COVID-19. Some clones are missing from TCRdb's copy, which holds only in-frame ones; the method was immunoSEQ multiplex PCR. This table has 55,000 to 60,000 clones, more than 75% appearing once. Sequencing was performed on peripheral blood. These receptors were collected from a man aged 40-55 years with active COVID-19.

This chain uses TRBV4-1 with TRBJ1-1; no definite D call. The germline CDR1 and CDR2 sequences are MGHRA and YSYEKL. V was shortened by 4 bases and J by 3 bases, with 12 bases between the two germline ends. The CDR3 length is 14 residues. In DNA, the CDR3 is TGCGCCAGCAGCCGAGAACTAGCCTACACTGAAGCTTTCTTT. Encoded protein: CASSRELAYTEAFF.

This chain links TRBV6-5 with TRBJ2-3, with D possibly TRBD1 on 6 matching bases. V was pared by 7 bases and J by 2 bases, with 13 bases between. CDR3 length: 14 amino acids. The germline V gene encodes CDR1 MNHEY and CDR2 SVGAGI. The CDR3 here is CASIPRGSTDTQYF. CDR3 sequence (DNA): TGTGCCAGCATTCCAAGGGGGTCCACAGATACGCAGTATTTT.

The count of this clone is one. The V and J genes are TRBV10-2 and TRBJ2-4, with 7 bases matching TRBD1. Trimming cost V 2 bases and J 5 bases; bases outside gene matches: 6. CDR1 is WSHSY, CDR2 SAAADI, per germline. CDR3 length equals 15 residues. The CDR3 coding sequence is TGCGCCAGCAGTGAGAGAAAGGGGGCACAAAACATTCAGTACTTC. Protein: CASSERKGAQNIQYF.

The CDR3 DNA follows: TGTGCCAGCAGCTTAGTGGCTAGCGGGCCGGTTATCTACGAGCAGTACTTC. Translated, it gives CASSLVASGPVIYEQYF. The chain combines TRBV7-9 with TRBJ2-7, with 8 bases aligning to TRBD2. CDR1 and CDR2 from the germline V gene are SEHNR and FQNEAQ (reference sequence). The CDR3 contains 17 residues. J lost 3 bases, V lost 1 base, and 11 bases had no gene match.

This clone was detected only once. The rearrangement uses TRBV5-1 and TRBJ1-4; 7 bases are shared with TRBD1. The CDR3 has 15 amino acids. Germline CDR1 SGHRS, CDR2 YFSETQ. V lost 0 bases and J lost 3; bases outside the gene matches: 2. CDR3 in amino acids: CASSLDTGANEKLFF. The CDR3 DNA reads as TGCGCCAGCAGCTTGGACACAGGGGCTAATGAAAAACTGTTTTTT.

In its sample, this clone ranks as medium-sized. V gene TRBV5-1 combines with J gene TRBJ2-7; D unresolved. The CDR3 consists of 14 residues. The germline V gene has CDR1 SGHRS and CDR2 YFSETQ. Trimming shortened V by 4 bases and J by 9 bases, and 20 bases separated the two germline ends. CDR3 sequence reads: CASSQSPGESRQYF. In nucleotides, the CDR3 is TGCGCCAGCAGCCAGAGCCCTGGCGAATCTAGGCAGTACTTC.

For the CDR3, the DNA is TGTGCCAGCAGCCAGGGGGCAGGACTAGCGTTCAATGAGCAGTTCTTC. The encoded protein is CASSQGAGLAFNEQFF. The V gene is TRBV7-2, the J gene TRBJ2-1; perhaps TRBD2 as D (9 bases). CDR3 length equals 16 residues. Between the trimmed V and J ends, which lost 5 bases and 6 bases, there was a span of 20 bases. In germline, CDR1 is SGHTA, CDR2 FQGNSA.

As regards this clone: Sequence at one end of the junction differs from germline and may be a read error. This chain uses TRBV6-6 with TRBJ1-5; TRBD1 aligns across 9 bases. The CDR3 is made up of 14 amino acids. Germline V gene sequence: CDR1 MNHNY, CDR2 SVGAGI (reference sequence). CDR3 DNA sequence: TGTGTCAGCAGTCCCGGGACAGGGTACCAGCCCCAGCATTTT. Its protein product is CVSSPGTGYQPQHF.

The V and J genes are TRBV5-1 and TRBJ1-2, with 9 bases that match TRBD1. Germline assignment: CDR1 SGHRS and CDR2 YFSETQ. After removal of 3 bases from V and 8 bases from J, the junction contained 8 bases not matched to a gene. The CDR3 is 14 residues long. CDR3 loop: CASSSSGTGFGYTF. DNA for the CDR3: TGCGCCAGCAGCTCTTCCGGGACAGGGTTCGGCTACACCTTC.

The chain links TRBV7-2 to TRBJ2-1; possibly TRBD2 for D (5 bases). CDR1 and CDR2 (germline): SGHTA, FQGNSA. V gave up 1 base and J gave up 2 bases, with 12 bases separating them. The CDR3 extends over 16 amino acids. DNA for the CDR3: TGTGCCAGCAGCTTAGGAGGGAGAGGGCCCTACAATGAGCAGTTCTTC. It specifies CASSLGGRGPYNEQFF.

This clone was counted a few times. This sequence joins TRBV6-5 and TRBJ1-1, with TRBD1 matching 10 bases. Germline V gene lookup returns CDR1 MNHEY and CDR2 SVGAGI. The V segment lost 5 bases and the J segment 7 bases; nucleotides outside the gene matches: 1. This CDR3 contains 12 residues. The CDR3 region is CASSRDRGEAFF. CDR3 in DNA: TGTGCCAGCAGTAGGGACAGGGGTGAAGCTTTCTTT.

This clone was found a few times. V gene TRBV10-1 combines with J gene TRBJ2-7; 10 nucleotides agree with TRBD2. The V segment lost 3 bases and the J segment 0 bases; nucleotides outside the gene matches: 2. The CDR3 sequence is 15 residues long. The germline V gene encodes CDR1 WNHNN and CDR2 SYGVQD (reference sequence). The CDR3 protein is CASSDRTSGSYEQYF. The CDR3 DNA follows: TGCGCCAGCAGTGACAGGACTAGCGGCTCCTACGAGCAGTACTTC.

The chain recombines TRBV4-1 with TRBJ2-7; D is possibly TRBD1 (5 bases). V was trimmed by 2 bases and J by 0 bases, leaving 14 bases between them. The germline V gene has CDR1 MGHRA and CDR2 YSYEKL. The CDR3 totals 16 residues. In DNA form, the CDR3 reads TGCGCCAGCAGCCAACATGGACGGACAAACTCCTACGAGCAGTACTTC. It encodes CASSQHGRTNSYEQYF.

This clone was detected once. The chain uses TRBV28 and TRBJ1-3; possibly TRBD1 for D (5 bases). V shed 0 bases and J shed 0 bases, with 15 bases lying between them. Germline CDR1 and CDR2: MDHEN and SYDVKM. CDR3 length: 18 residues. The CDR3 is CASSLWGGSSHSGNTIYF. CDR3 nucleotides: TGTGCCAGCAGTTTATGGGGGGGGTCCTCCCACTCTGGAAACACCATATATTTT.

This clone was observed a handful of times. The chain recombines TRBV11-2 with TRBJ1-1; TRBD1 is a possible D gene (6 bases). The CDR3 is made up of 16 amino acids. Germline V gives CDR1 SGHAT, CDR2 FQNNGV. The V end was cut by 3 bases, the J end by 5 bases, with 19 bases between. The CDR3 bases are TGTGCCAGCAGCTTCTTCTTCACAGGGAGTGGAACTGAAGCTTTCTTT. Encoded protein: CASSFFFTGSGTEAFF. Combining the CDR3 with reference TRBV11-2 and TRBJ1-1 gives the whole variable domain EAGVAQSPRYKIIEKRQSVAFWCNPISGHATLYWYQQILGQGPKLLIQFQNNGVVDDSQLPKDRFSAERLKGVDSTLKIQPAKLEDSAVYLCASSFFFTGSGTEAFFGQGTRLTVV.

The rearrangement uses TRBV24-1 and TRBJ2-3, with TRBD2 identical over 10 bases. Germline CDR1 and CDR2: KGHDR and SFDVKD. Trimming took 4 bases from V and 2 from J; bases not matched to a gene: 11. The CDR3 runs to 18 residues. The CDR3, as DNA: TGTGCCACCAGTGAGGTTCGCTCGGGACTAGCGACCACAGATACGCAGTATTTT. Translating gives CATSEVRSGLATTDTQYF.

The gene calls are TRBV3-1 (or the pseudogene TRBV3-2) and TRBJ1-1, with a weak D call TRBD1 (5 bases). V lost 0 bases and J lost 5, with 13 bases in between. CDR3 length equals 15 residues. CDR1 and CDR2 (germline): LGHDT, YNNKEL (reference sequence). The CDR3 is CASSQDPQGRTEAFF. The CDR3 DNA sequence: TGTGCCAGCAGCCAAGACCCCCAGGGCCGTACTGAAGCTTTCTTT.

This clone has just one count. CDR3 sequence reads: CATRVSGANVLTF. The CDR3, as DNA: TGTGCCACCAGGGTTTCTGGGGCCAACGTCCTGACTTTC. V usage is TRBV19 and J usage is TRBJ2-6; the D gene is possibly TRBD1 (5 bases). CDR3 length: 13 residues. The V and J ends lost 10 bases and 1 base respectively, with 8 bases between them. Germline assignment: CDR1 LNHDA and CDR2 SQIVND (reference sequence).

This rearrangement joins TRBV2 to TRBJ2-5; D gene unclear. The germline CDR1 and CDR2 sequences are SNHLY and FYNNEI. Trimming took off 2 bases at V and 4 bases at J, with 11 bases between the two ends. The CDR3 totals 14 residues. Written as DNA, the CDR3 is TGTGCCAGCAGTGAATTACTACCTGGAGAGACCCAGTACTTC. It translates to CASSELLPGETQYF.

V and J are TRBV5-1 and TRBJ1-1; no clear D. Trimming stripped 2 bases from V and 5 bases from J, with 16 bases between. Germline V gives CDR1 SGHRS, CDR2 YFSETQ. The CDR3 is made up of 15 amino acids. The CDR3 sequence is CASSFMYLGRTEAFF. CDR3 in DNA: TGCGCCAGCAGCTTTATGTACCTCGGGAGGACTGAAGCTTTCTTT.

This clone showed up just a few times. V is TRBV6-5 and J is TRBJ2-7, with a possible D match to TRBD1 (6 bases). The CDR3 totals 11 residues. Trimming stripped 10 bases from V and 3 bases from J, with 10 bases between. Germline CDR1 and CDR2: MNHEY and SVGAGI. CDR3 sequence reads: CATRDIYEQYF. CDR3 bases: TGTGCCACCCGGGACATCTACGAGCAGTACTTC.

The chain uses TRBV29-1 and TRBJ2-2, with 8 bases identical to TRBD1. CDR1 is SQVTM and CDR2 is ANQGSEA in the germline V gene. The CDR3 has 12 amino acids. J lost 5 bases, V lost 4 bases, and 0 bases had no gene match. The CDR3 sequence is CSVGTGTGELFF. Written as DNA, the CDR3 is TGCAGCGTTGGGACAGGGACCGGGGAGCTGTTTTTT.

This chain links TRBV18 with TRBJ2-5; maybe TRBD1 (5 bases). This CDR3 is 15 amino acids long. Germline assignment: CDR1 KGHSH and CDR2 LQKENI. V gave up 2 bases and J gave up 0 bases, with 10 bases separating them. DNA of the CDR3: TGTGCCAGCTCACCAATCTGGACAAACCAAGAGACCCAGTACTTC. It translates to CASSPIWTNQETQYF.

In its sample, this clone was seen a few times. The CDR3, as DNA: TGTGCCAGCAGCTTTCTCTCCGGCTCTGGGGCCAACGTCCTGACTTTC. Amino acid sequence: CASSFLSGSGANVLTF. The gene calls are TRBV7-3 and TRBJ2-6; D is uncertain. The CDR3 extends over 16 amino acids. Trimming removed 3 bases at V and 0 bases at J, with 9 bases between. CDR1 is SGHTA and CDR2 is FQGTGA in the germline V gene.

The chain has TRBV19 and TRBJ2-7, with 11 nucleotides matching TRBD2. Trimming removed 4 bases from V and 1 base from J; junction bases left unmatched: 3. The CDR3 loop spans 15 amino acids. Germline V gene sequence: CDR1 LNHDA, CDR2 SQIVND (reference sequence). The CDR3 sequence: CASSTWTSGSYEQYF. CDR3 nucleotides: TGTGCCAGTAGTACTTGGACTAGCGGGTCCTACGAGCAGTACTTC.

This chain uses TRBV7-9 with TRBJ2-3; 7 positions agree with TRBD1. The V gene's germline CDR1 is SEHNR and CDR2 FQNEAQ (reference sequence). The CDR3 is made up of 17 amino acids. V shed 1 base, J shed 5 bases, and the junction held 12 bases outside the gene matches. CDR3 coding DNA: TGTGCCAGCAGCTTAGATAAGGGGGCGCTTCTGGGAGATACGCAGTATTTT. Amino acids: CASSLDKGALLGDTQYF.

This clone was seen once. V and J are TRBV4-1 and TRBJ2-3, with TRBD2 identical over 10 bases. Germline CDR1 MGHRA, CDR2 YSYEKL. V lost 4 bases and J lost 4; bases outside the gene matches: 14. The CDR3 consists of 18 residues. Here the CDR3 DNA reads TGCGCCAGCAGCCTTGGTTCTAGCGGGAGTTATTCTGCAGATACGCAGTATTTT. Encoded protein: CASSLGSSGSYSADTQYF.

J is TRBJ1-3 and V is TRBV5-5, with a weak D call TRBD1 (6 bases). V was shortened by 4 bases and J by 2 bases, with 19 bases between the two germline ends. CDR3 size: 17 residues. Germline loops: CDR1 SGHKS, CDR2 YYEKEE (reference sequence). The chain's CDR3 is CASSLLQGYGTGNTIYF. The CDR3 DNA reads TGTGCCAGCAGCCTACTACAGGGCTACGGAACTGGAAACACCATATATTTT. The whole variable domain, filled in from reference TRBV5-5 and TRBJ1-3, reads DAGVTQSPTHLIKTRGQQVTLRCSPISGHKSVSWYQQVLGQGPQFIFQYYEKEERGRGNFPDRFSARQFPNYSSELNVNALLLGDSALYLCASSLLQGYGTGNTIYFGEGSWLTVV.

This clone was observed a single time. This chain joins TRBV19 and TRBJ2-1; 9 bases fit TRBD2. Germline trimming cut 3 bases from V and 7 bases from J; bases unmatched to any gene: 7. Germline CDR1 is LNHDA and CDR2 is SQIVND (reference sequence). This CDR3 comprises 15 residues. DNA for the CDR3: TGTGCCAGTAGTATTTTAGCGGGAGAAGGAAATGAGCAGTTCTTC. It yields the protein CASSILAGEGNEQFF.

The chain joins TRBV29-1 to TRBJ2-7; 7 bases align to TRBD1. This CDR3 comprises 13 residues. V shed 7 bases and J 3 bases; nucleotides not matched to a gene: 9. Germline lookup yields CDR1 SQVTM and CDR2 ANQGSEA. Here the CDR3 DNA reads TGCAGCGCTGCCGGGACAGCCCGCTACGAGCAGTACTTC. This translates into CSAAGTARYEQYF.

The chain combines TRBV27 with TRBJ2-7, with a possible D match to TRBD2 (5 bases). Germline V gene sequence: CDR1 MNHEY, CDR2 SMNVEV (reference sequence). The V end lost 3 bases, the J end lost 6 bases, and 15 bases lay between the germline ends. The CDR3 has 14 residues. In DNA form, the CDR3 reads TGTGCCAGCAGTTTCGCTATCGAGGGAGCCGAGCAGTACTTC. It is translated as CASSFAIEGAEQYF.

In this sample, this clone turned up once. J is TRBJ2-3 and V is TRBV7-9; D call uncertain. Trimming took off 0 bases at V and 2 bases at J, with 9 bases between the two ends. The CDR3 runs 15 residues. In germline, CDR1 is SEHNR, CDR2 FQNEAQ (reference sequence). CDR3 protein: CASSLARTHTDTQYF. The CDR3 nucleotides read TGTGCCAGCAGCTTAGCGCGAACCCACACAGATACGCAGTATTTT.